The 18 T cell receptor beta chains in this list originate from one sample, sequenced in a study of neurological immune-mediated disorders. TCRdb used MiXCR to reprocess the 5' RACE reads, holding one entry per CDR3 protein. In the table there are roughly 89,000 distinct CDR3 sequences, roughly 2.6% of which are singletons. The sample taken for sequencing was PBMCs. Receptors were obtained from a woman aged 25-40 years with multiple sclerosis.

This clonotype has a count of ten or more. This chain connects TRBV10-3 to TRBJ2-1; possibly TRBD2 for D (5 bases). Germline CDR1 ENHRY, CDR2 SYGVKD. V was cut by 2 bases and J by 0 bases, with 11 bases left in between. This CDR3 has 16 residues. This chain's CDR3 is CAISEDRAGSYNEQFF. In DNA, the CDR3 is TGTGCCATCAGTGAGGATAGGGCGGGCTCCTACAATGAGCAGTTCTTC.

This clonotype occurred many times. For the CDR3, the DNA is TGTGCCAGCAGCCAAGTGGATAATTTGGCCTACGAGCAGTACTTC. Protein product: CASSQVDNLAYEQYF. The chain recombines TRBV4-2 with TRBJ2-7; D remains unclear. The CDR3 extends over 15 amino acids. In germline, CDR1 is LGHNA, CDR2 YNFKEQ. V lost 1 base and J lost 2, with 12 bases in between.

This clonotype was recorded many times. The chain joins TRBV27 to TRBJ2-3; possible D gene TRBD2, 5 bases. Germline values: CDR1 MNHEY, CDR2 SMNVEV (reference sequence). The CDR3 runs to 16 residues. V was cut by 2 bases and J by 0 bases, with 12 bases left in between. CDR3 sequence (DNA): TGTGCCAGCAGTTTAAACCCAGCGGAAAGCACAGATACGCAGTATTTT. It is translated as CASSLNPAESTDTQYF.

There are many counts of this clonotype. This rearrangement joins TRBV5-1 to TRBJ2-1; TRBD2 agrees at 7 bases. Looked up from germline, CDR1 is SGHRS and CDR2 is YFSETQ. With 0 bases clipped from V and 6 bases from J, the junction kept 9 bases outside the gene matches. This CDR3 has 16 residues. CDR3 nucleotide sequence: TGCGCCAGCAGCTTGGTACGCGGGAGAGTACCCAATGAGCAGTTCTTC. Amino acids: CASSLVRGRVPNEQFF.

Many counts were recorded for this clonotype. The J gene is TRBJ2-2, the V gene TRBV6-5; either TRBD1 or TRBD2 may fit D (5 bases each). CDR1 MNHEY and CDR2 SVGAGI come from the germline V gene. The CDR3 contains 15 residues. Trimming removed 4 bases at V and 6 bases at J, with 15 bases between. CDR3 region: CASSSDRGPSGELFF. In DNA form, the CDR3 reads TGTGCCAGCAGTTCTGACCGGGGCCCGTCCGGGGAGCTGTTTTTT.

The table lists this clonotype with many counts. The chain employs TRBV25-1 and TRBJ2-3; the D gene is possibly TRBD2 (5 bases). The CDR3 runs to 14 residues. CDR1 is MGHDK, CDR2 SYGVNS, per germline. V lost 6 bases to trimming and J lost 6 bases, with 16 bases between them. The CDR3 loop reads CASRGTSGMDTQYF. The CDR3 region has the DNA TGTGCCAGCAGGGGTACTAGTGGTATGGATACGCAGTATTTT.

This clonotype occurred many times. The chain combines TRBV12-3 or TRBV12-4 with TRBJ2-2, with TRBD2 matching over 7 bases. With V trimmed by 6 bases and J by 6 bases, 10 bases remained unmatched. The CDR3 extends over 15 amino acids. The CDR3 DNA reads TGTGCCAGCAGCGATTCCGGTAGCGGGTCCGGGGAGCTGTTTTTT. Residues: CASSDSGSGSGELFF.

This clonotype has ten or more counts. The V gene is TRBV5-1, the J gene TRBJ1-1; no firm D call. V lost 2 bases and J 1 base, leaving 9 bases between the germline ends. This CDR3 has 14 residues. Looked up from germline, CDR1 is SGHRS and CDR2 is YFSETQ. For the CDR3, the DNA is TGCGCCAGCAGCTTTGAGATGGGGAACACTGAAGCTTTCTTT. It is translated as CASSFEMGNTEAFF.

This clonotype appeared many times. V is TRBV5-1 and J is TRBJ2-3; D gene unclear. Germline CDR1 reads SGHRS; CDR2 reads YFSETQ. The CDR3 extends over 13 amino acids. V was clipped by 0 bases and J by 3 bases, with 5 bases between them. CDR3 DNA sequence: TGCGCCAGCAGCTTGGAACTTACAGATACGCAGTATTTT. Translation: CASSLELTDTQYF.

This clonotype was detected only a few times. The V gene is TRBV20-1, the J gene TRBJ1-2, with TRBD1 as a possible D gene (5 bases). Germline CDR1 reads DFQATT; CDR2 reads SNEGSKA (reference sequence). The CDR3 sequence is 15 residues long. V lost 6 bases to trimming and J lost 8 bases, with 25 bases between them. CDR3 residues: CSAPIGSRGHAGYTF. CDR3 bases: TGCAGTGCCCCTATAGGTTCTCGCGGACACGCGGGCTACACCTTC.

This clonotype came up many times. V gene TRBV7-2 combines with J gene TRBJ2-3; 7 bases line up with TRBD2. With V trimmed by 5 bases and J by 6 bases, 5 bases remained unmatched. CDR3 size: 13 residues. Germline values: CDR1 SGHTA, CDR2 FQGNSA. This CDR3 reads CASSLASGDTQYF. The CDR3 DNA sequence: TGTGCCAGCAGCCTCGCTAGCGGCGATACGCAGTATTTT.

This clonotype was detected ten times or more. The CDR3 here is CASSLGRLAGDEQFF. As DNA, the CDR3 is TGTGCCAGCAGCTTAGGGAGACTAGCCGGCGATGAGCAGTTCTTC. This chain uses TRBV7-2 with TRBJ2-1, with TRBD2 identical over 7 bases. The junction had 8 bases not matched to a gene; V was cut back by 1 base and J by 8 bases. The length of the CDR3 is 15 residues. From germline, CDR1 is SGHTA and CDR2 FQGNSA.

There are many counts of this clonotype. The genes are TRBV5-6 and TRBJ2-7; D call uncertain. Looked up from germline, CDR1 is SGHDT and CDR2 is YYEEEE. V was trimmed by 0 bases and J by 1 base, leaving 8 bases between them. This CDR3 is built from 14 residues. DNA of the CDR3: TGTGCCAGCAGCTTGGGGACCGCTTCCTACGAGCAGTACTTC. Protein product: CASSLGTASYEQYF.

This clonotype was seen at least ten times. The rearrangement uses TRBV7-9 and TRBJ2-7, with a weak D call TRBD2 (6 bases). CDR3 size: 16 residues. Germline CDR1 and CDR2: SEHNR and FQNEAQ (reference sequence). Trimming removed 5 bases from V and 0 bases from J, with 17 bases in between. This chain's CDR3 is CASSGGTRKGSYEQYF. CDR3 sequence (DNA): TGTGCCAGCAGCGGAGGGACGAGGAAGGGCTCCTACGAGCAGTACTTC. Using reference TRBV7-9 and TRBJ2-7 for the parts outside the CDR3, the full variable domain is DTGVSQNPRHKITKRGQNVTFRCDPISEHNRLYWYRQTLGQGPEFLTYFQNEAQLEKSRLLSDRFSAERPKGSFSTLEIQRTEQGDSAMYLCASSGGTRKGSYEQYFGPGTRLTVT.

This clonotype was counted at least ten times. V gene TRBV12-3 or TRBV12-4 combines with J gene TRBJ2-5, with TRBD2 matching 11 bases. V gave up 4 bases and J gave up 4 bases; unmatched junction bases: 2. CDR3 length: 14 residues. The DNA for the CDR3 is TGTGCCAGCAGTTCGGGGACTAGCGGAGAGACCCAGTACTTC. Translating gives CASSSGTSGETQYF.

V gene TRBV5-1 combines with J gene TRBJ2-1, with D unclear. Trimming shortened V by 0 bases and J by 10 bases, and 8 bases separated the two germline ends. The CDR3 totals 12 residues. Germline V gives CDR1 SGHRS, CDR2 YFSETQ. CDR3 region: CASSLAGWEQFF. CDR3 nucleotide sequence: TGCGCCAGCAGCTTGGCCGGATGGGAGCAGTTCTTC.

This clonotype was found many times. The rearrangement joins TRBV20-1 to TRBJ2-1; TRBD2 aligns across 12 bases. The CDR3 contains 15 residues. Germline V gives CDR1 DFQATT, CDR2 SNEGSKA (reference sequence). V dropped 5 bases and J dropped 0; count of bases not matched to a gene: 2. CDR3 in amino acids: CSAPTSGSSYNEQFF. In nucleotides, the CDR3 is TGCAGTGCTCCGACTAGCGGGAGCTCCTACAATGAGCAGTTCTTC.

The table lists this clonotype with many counts. The rearrangement links TRBV12-3 or TRBV12-4 to TRBJ2-3, with 12 nucleotides matching TRBD2. The CDR3 is 15 amino acids. Losses at the gene ends were 5 bases for V and 2 bases for J; bases not matched to a gene: 2. CDR3 sequence reads: CASSRTSGNTDTQYF. The CDR3 DNA sequence: TGTGCCAGCAGTAGGACTAGCGGGAACACAGATACGCAGTATTTT.